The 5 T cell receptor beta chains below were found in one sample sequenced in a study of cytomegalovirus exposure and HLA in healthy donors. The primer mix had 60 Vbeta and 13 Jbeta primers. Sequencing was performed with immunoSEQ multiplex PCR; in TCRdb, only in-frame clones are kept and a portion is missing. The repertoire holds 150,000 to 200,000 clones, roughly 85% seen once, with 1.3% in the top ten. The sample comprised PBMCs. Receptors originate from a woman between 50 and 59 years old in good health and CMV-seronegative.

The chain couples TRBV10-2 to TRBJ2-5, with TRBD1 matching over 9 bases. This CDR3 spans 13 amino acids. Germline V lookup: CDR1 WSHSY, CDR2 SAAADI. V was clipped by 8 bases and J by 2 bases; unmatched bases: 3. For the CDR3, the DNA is TGCGCCAGCGGAGGGACAGGGCAAGAGACCCAGTACTTC. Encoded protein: CASGGTGQETQYF.

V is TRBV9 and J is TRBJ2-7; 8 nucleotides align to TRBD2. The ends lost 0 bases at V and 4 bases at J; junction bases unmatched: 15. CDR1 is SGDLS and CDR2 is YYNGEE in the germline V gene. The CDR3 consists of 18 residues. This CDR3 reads CASSVEQSGLAHRYEQYF. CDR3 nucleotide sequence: TGTGCCAGCAGCGTAGAACAGTCTGGACTAGCCCATCGTTACGAGCAGTACTTC.

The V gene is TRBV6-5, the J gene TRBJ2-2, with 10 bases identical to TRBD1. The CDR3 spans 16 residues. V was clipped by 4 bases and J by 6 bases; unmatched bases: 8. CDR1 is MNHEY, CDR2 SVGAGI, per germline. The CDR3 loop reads CASSSRDRGFAGELFF. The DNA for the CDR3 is TGTGCCAGCAGTTCCCGGGACAGGGGATTTGCCGGGGAGCTGTTTTTT.

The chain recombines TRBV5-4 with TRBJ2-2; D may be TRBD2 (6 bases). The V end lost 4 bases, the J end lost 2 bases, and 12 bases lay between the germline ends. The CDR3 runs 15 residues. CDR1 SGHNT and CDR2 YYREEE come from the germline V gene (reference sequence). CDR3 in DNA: TGTGCCAGCAGCCCCGCTAGCGCTAACACCGGGGAGCTGTTTTTT. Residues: CASSPASANTGELFF.

Written as DNA, the CDR3 is TGTGCCAGCAGCGCTAGACAGGTCGTAAGTCAGCCCCAGCATTTT. As protein: CASSARQVVSQPQHF. The chain links TRBV27 to TRBJ1-5; TRBD1 is a possible D gene (6 bases). Trimming shortened V by 6 bases and J by 6 bases, and 18 bases separated the two germline ends. The CDR3 runs 15 residues. Per germline, CDR1 MNHEY and CDR2 SMNVEV (reference sequence).